What follows are 31 T cell receptor beta chains derived from one specimen sequenced in a study of CD8+CD57+ T cells in acquired aplastic anemia. Sequencing involved patients with CD8+CD57+ cell expansion previously shown by flow cytometry. Template material for TCR beta VDJ and CDR3 profiling consisted of genomic DNA. TCRdb analysed the reads with MiXCR anew, one entry per CDR3 protein. The sample includes around 170,000 distinct CDR3 sequences, less than 60% of them seen just once. The specimen sequenced was sorted CD4+, CD8+, or CD8+CD57+ T cells (not recorded which) from PBMCs. The origin of the receptors is a human donor with aplastic anemia.

Regarding this clonotype: A much more abundant neighbour one base away suggests this may be a read error. The chain recombines TRBV7-2 with TRBJ2-5, with 9 bases matching TRBD1. The CDR3 extends over 15 amino acids. V lost 5 bases, J lost 5 bases, and 9 bases stayed unmatched. Germline CDR1 SGHTA, CDR2 FQGNSA. The CDR3 spells CASSRHRGRGETQYF. Written as DNA, the CDR3 is TGTGCCAGCAGCAGACACAGGGGGCGCGGGGAGACCCAGTACTTC.

The sample holds many counts of this clonotype. This sequence joins TRBV6-5 and TRBJ1-3, with D perhaps matching TRBD1 (5 bases). The CDR3 is made up of 13 amino acids. Trimming cost V 6 bases and J 5 bases, with 11 bases left between them. The germline gives CDR1 MNHEY, CDR2 SVGAGI. Here the CDR3 DNA reads TGTGCCAGCAGGGGCAGGGCGAGAAACACCATATATTTT. Encoded protein: CASRGRARNTIYF.

This clonotype came up a few times. The chain links TRBV7-2 to TRBJ1-5, with D uncertain. This CDR3 spans 13 amino acids. Germline-derived CDR1 and CDR2 are SGHTA and FQGNSA. V gave up 0 bases and J gave up 6 bases, with 6 bases separating them. The chain's CDR3 is CASSLAGIQPQHF. Here the CDR3 DNA reads TGTGCCAGCAGCTTAGCAGGGATTCAGCCCCAGCATTTT.

This clonotype showed up many times. The chain combines TRBV19 with TRBJ1-5, with D unresolved. Trimming removed 1 base from V and 2 bases from J, with 9 bases in between. CDR1 LNHDA and CDR2 SQIVND come from the germline V gene (reference sequence). This CDR3 is 15 amino acids long. The CDR3 reads CASSIVRRGNQPQHF. As DNA, the CDR3 is TGTGCCAGTAGTATAGTCAGAAGGGGCAATCAGCCCCAGCATTTT.

This clonotype occurred a few times. The V and J genes are TRBV20-1 and TRBJ1-2; no firm D call. This CDR3 is built from 13 residues. Germline values: CDR1 DFQATT, CDR2 SNEGSKA (reference sequence). Trimming left V 2 bases short and J 2 bases short, with 9 bases between. CDR3: CSARKGPNYGYTF. The CDR3 coding sequence is TGCAGTGCTAGAAAGGGTCCGAACTATGGCTACACCTTC.

This clonotype was detected many times. The gene calls are TRBV11-2 and TRBJ1-6, with unresolved D. V lost 4 bases and J 1 base, leaving 20 bases between the germline ends. The CDR3 consists of 19 residues. The germline CDR1 and CDR2 sequences are SGHAT and FQNNGV. Here the CDR3 reads CASSSRRPGLRSYNSPLHF. The DNA of the CDR3 is TGTGCCAGCAGCTCCAGACGGCCCGGCCTCAGGTCCTATAATTCACCCCTCCACTTT.

The chain uses TRBV4-3 and TRBJ2-7, with D perhaps TRBD2 (6 bases). CDR1 is LGHNA and CDR2 is YSLEER in the germline V gene. The CDR3 extends over 16 amino acids. The ends were cut back, 0 bases at V and 0 bases at J, with 12 bases in the middle. The CDR3 here is CASSQDAGSGSYEQYF. The CDR3 coding sequence is TGCGCCAGCAGCCAAGATGCGGGAAGCGGCTCCTACGAGCAGTACTTC.

This clonotype was seen more than once but under ten times. The V call is TRBV19, the J call TRBJ2-7; maybe TRBD2 (5 bases). In germline, CDR1 is LNHDA, CDR2 SQIVND (reference sequence). Trimming took off 1 base at V and 1 base at J, with 8 bases between the two ends. The CDR3 consists of 14 residues. DNA for the CDR3: TGTGCCAGTAGTATAGGAGCGGAGTCCTACGAGCAGTACTTC. It is translated as CASSIGAESYEQYF.

This clonotype was detected ten times or more. The V call is TRBV6-2 or TRBV6-3, the J call TRBJ1-3; D unclear. The CDR3 is made up of 15 amino acids. Germline V lookup: CDR1 MNHEY, CDR2 SVGEGT. Trimming took off 6 bases at V and 8 bases at J, with 20 bases between the two ends. CDR3 DNA sequence: TGTGCCAGCAGCCGTGGCGCCAGCTTCGACTACACCATATATTTT. It translates to CASSRGASFDYTIYF.

This clonotype came up a few times. This chain connects TRBV19 to TRBJ2-7; 10 positions match TRBD1. Germline trimming cut 2 bases from V and 3 bases from J; bases unmatched to any gene: 10. This CDR3 comprises 17 residues. Germline assignment: CDR1 LNHDA and CDR2 SQIVND (reference sequence). Written as DNA, the CDR3 is TGTGCCAGTAGTATAAAGCCTTCCGGGACAGGGGTCTACGAGCAGTACTTC. This codes for CASSIKPSGTGVYEQYF.

This clonotype has a handful of counts. V usage is TRBV15 and J usage is TRBJ1-2, with D perhaps TRBD1 (6 bases). V shed 0 bases and J shed 4 bases, with 12 bases lying between them. The germline V gene has CDR1 LNHNV and CDR2 YYDKDF (reference sequence). The CDR3 is made up of 15 amino acids. CDR3 nucleotide sequence: TGTGCCACCAGCAGAGACCAGGGGCAGATCTATGGCTACACCTTC. It codes for CATSRDQGQIYGYTF.

Ten or more counts support this clonotype. CDR3 loop: CASSIPRNTEAFF. The CDR3 bases are TGTGCCAGTAGTATCCCGAGGAACACTGAAGCTTTCTTT. V is TRBV19 and J is TRBJ1-1; D gene uncertain. Germline V gene data show CDR1 as LNHDA and CDR2 as SQIVND (reference sequence). The V end was cut by 3 bases, the J end by 1 base, with 6 bases between. There are 13 residues in the CDR3.

About this clonotype itself: One end of the junction is discordant with germline, which a read error may explain. The chain joins TRBV24-1 to TRBJ2-1; 13 bases agree with TRBD2. Germline CDR1 reads KGHDR; CDR2 reads SFDVKD. The CDR3 runs to 18 residues. The chain's CDR3 is CATSVSGLAGATYNERFF. The CDR3 coding sequence is TGTGCCACCAGTGTCTCTGGACTAGCGGGAGCAACGTACAATGAGCGGTTCTTC.

At least ten counts were recorded for this clonotype. V gene TRBV10-3 combines with J gene TRBJ2-7; a weak D match, TRBD1 (5 bases). This CDR3 has 11 amino acids. Germline CDR1 ENHRY, CDR2 SYGVKD. V lost 6 bases to trimming and J lost 7 bases, with 10 bases between them. CDR3 sequence reads: CAIRGVGEQYF. CDR3 nucleotides: TGTGCCATCAGAGGGGTCGGGGAGCAGTACTTC.

This clonotype was counted at least ten times. The rearrangement joins TRBV7-9 to TRBJ2-1; TRBD2 might be the D (6 bases). This CDR3 is built from 15 residues. Germline values: CDR1 SEHNR, CDR2 FQNEAQ (reference sequence). V was clipped by 6 bases and J by 5 bases, with 17 bases between them. The DNA of the CDR3 is TGTGCCAGCAGTCTCGAAGGGAGGTACCACAATGAGCAGTTCTTC. Amino acid sequence: CASSLEGRYHNEQFF.

This clonotype was detected a few times. Given a much more abundant clone one base away, this may be a read error. Since no conserved phenylalanine or tryptophan closes the CDR3, a read error is the likely cause. Because the CDR3's place on the DNA is in doubt, the DNA is left out and the CDR3 is given as listed by TCRdb. This chain links TRBV24-1 with TRBJ2-7; the D call TRBD1 from the table was never checked on the DNA. A total of 11 residues make up the CDR3, ends included. CDR1 and CDR2 (germline): KGHDR, SFDVKD. CDR3 sequence: CATSSGYERYL.

The chain uses TRBV7-7 and TRBJ2-1; 8 bases match TRBD1. The germline V gene has CDR1 SSHAT and CDR2 FNYEAQ (reference sequence). V lost 5 bases to trimming and J lost 6 bases; unmatched junction nucleotides: 9. The CDR3 totals 15 residues. DNA of the CDR3: TGTGCCAGCAGCCACTCGACAGGGGCTTCCAATGAGCAGTTCTTC. Translating it yields CASSHSTGASNEQFF.

This clonotype was observed at least ten times. The CDR3 nucleotides read TGTGCCAGCAGTTACCGACCGACAGGGGGCATCTACGAGCAGTACTTC. Translated, it gives CASSYRPTGGIYEQYF. The chain links TRBV6-5 to TRBJ2-7; 10 nucleotides line up with TRBD1. The V gene end was trimmed by 2 bases and the J gene end by 3 bases; junction bases not matched to a gene: 7. CDR3 length: 16 residues. Germline CDR1 and CDR2: MNHEY and SVGAGI.

The sample holds many counts of this clonotype. This chain uses TRBV2 with TRBJ2-5; TRBD1 matches 7 bases. Germline V gene lookup returns CDR1 SNHLY and CDR2 FYNNEI. The CDR3 sequence is 14 residues long. The V segment lost 7 bases and the J segment 9 bases; nucleotides outside the gene matches: 14. DNA of the CDR3: TGTGCCAGCATTAACTCCATACAGGGGAGTGCCCAGTACTTC. Protein: CASINSIQGSAQYF.

The chain has TRBV15 and TRBJ1-5, with D unclear. In germline, CDR1 is LNHNV, CDR2 YYDKDF (reference sequence). The CDR3 has 15 amino acids. V lost 0 bases, J lost 0 bases, and 6 bases lay in between. In DNA form, the CDR3 reads TGTGCCACCAGCAGAGATCGGGGTAGCAATCAGCCCCAGCATTTT. Translating it yields CATSRDRGSNQPQHF.

V usage is TRBV24-1 and J usage is TRBJ1-5; 7 bases match TRBD1. V trimming: 3 bases; J trimming: 6 bases; junction bases outside the gene matches: 7. CDR1 and CDR2 from the germline V gene are KGHDR and SFDVKD. The CDR3 spans 15 residues. In nucleotides, the CDR3 is TGTGCCACCAGTGATGGGACAGCCCGAGGTCAGCCCCAGCATTTT. It encodes CATSDGTARGQPQHF.

J is TRBJ1-5 and V is TRBV30, with D unresolved. The CDR3 length is 14 residues. Germline V gene lookup returns CDR1 GTSNPN and CDR2 SVGIG (reference sequence). Trimming took 6 bases from V and 4 from J, leaving 16 bases between them. The CDR3 sequence: CACSRRIGNQPQHF. CDR3 sequence (DNA): TGTGCCTGTTCGAGGCGGATCGGTAATCAGCCCCAGCATTTT. The entire variable domain, with the rest obtained from reference TRBV30 and TRBJ1-5, is as follows: SQTIHQWPATLVQPVGSPLSLECTVEGTSNPNLYWYRQAAGRGLQLLFYSVGIGQISSEVPQNLSASRPQDRQFILSSKKLLLSDSGFYLCACSRRIGNQPQHFGDGTRLSIL.

The chain couples TRBV9 to TRBJ2-3; D possibly corresponds to TRBD2 (6 bases). Germline-derived CDR1 and CDR2 are SGDLS and YYNGEE. The V gene lost 1 base and the J gene lost 2 bases, with 11 bases spanning the gap. The CDR3 spans 15 residues. CDR3 sequence: CASSVYAGHTDTQYF. The CDR3 coding sequence is TGTGCCAGCAGCGTATACGCGGGGCACACAGATACGCAGTATTTT.

This clonotype appeared many times. The chain joins TRBV11-3 to TRBJ2-7, with D possibly being TRBD2 (6 bases). CDR1 and CDR2 (germline): SGHNT, YENEEA. V lost 5 bases to trimming and J lost 6 bases, with 17 bases between them. This CDR3 has 14 residues. CDR3 sequence (DNA): TGTGCCAGCAGCGCGATCCCGGGAGTTTTCGAGCAGTACTTC. Residues: CASSAIPGVFEQYF. The entire variable domain, with the rest obtained from reference TRBV11-3 and TRBJ2-7, is as follows: EAGVVQSPRYKIIEKKQPVAFWCNPISGHNTLYWYLQNLGQGPELLIRYENEEAVDDSQLPKDRFSAERLKGVDSTLKIQPAELGDSAVYLCASSAIPGVFEQYFGPGTRLTVT.

This clonotype showed up just a few times. It may be a read error: a sequence one base away is much more abundant. V usage is TRBV5-5 and J usage is TRBJ2-7; TRBD1 or TRBD2 may be the D gene (5 bases each). Germline assignment: CDR1 SGHKS and CDR2 YYEKEE (reference sequence). The CDR3 consists of 15 residues. CDR3 sequence (DNA): TGTGCCCGCAGGTCCCGGGACGGCGGGCATCTTGAGCAGTACTTC. It encodes CARRSRDGGHLEQYF.

The DNA for the CDR3 is TGTGCCAGCAGCAGTCCCGGGACAGGGGCCGGTCTCTCTGGGGCCAACGTCCTGACTTTC. Encoded protein: CASSSPGTGAGLSGANVLTF. The V call is TRBV5-6, the J call TRBJ2-6; 10 positions match TRBD1. Germline V lookup: CDR1 SGHDT, CDR2 YYEEEE. The CDR3 runs 20 residues. V lost 4 bases to trimming and J lost 0 bases; unmatched junction nucleotides: 13.

Ten or more counts support this clonotype. The rearrangement uses TRBV5-6 and TRBJ2-3; a possible D gene is TRBD2 (5 bases). Germline V gene data show CDR1 as SGHDT and CDR2 as YYEEEE. The CDR3 totals 13 residues. V lost 2 bases and J 4 bases, leaving 8 bases between the germline ends. As DNA, the CDR3 is TGTGCCAGCAGCTTTGGGGAGTCAGATACGCAGTATTTT. Amino acids: CASSFGESDTQYF.

Comments on this clonotype: Since a much larger clone is just one base distant, this may be a read error. J is TRBJ2-7 and V is TRBV30; D possibly matches TRBD1 or TRBD2 (5 bases each). This CDR3 is built from 12 residues. From germline, CDR1 is GTSNPN and CDR2 SVGIG (reference sequence). This chain's CDR3 is CAWGRENYGQYF. For the CDR3, the DNA is TGTGCCTGGGGCAGGGAGAACTACGGGCAGTACTTC. The variable domain in full, completed from reference TRBV30 and TRBJ2-7, reads SQTIHQWPATLVQPVGSPLSLECTVEGTSNPNLYWYRQAAGRGLQLLFYSVGIGQISSEVPQNLSASRPQDRQFILSSKKLLLSDSGFYLCAWGRENYGQYFGPGTRLTVT.

At least ten counts were recorded for this clonotype. This chain links TRBV12-3 or TRBV12-4 with TRBJ1-6; 9 positions match TRBD1. The CDR3 length is 15 residues. V was pared by 4 bases and J by 6 bases, with 4 bases of the junction left unmatched. The DNA of the CDR3 is TGTGCCAGCAGTTCTCCGACAGGGGGTAATTCACCCCTCCACTTT. Translated, it gives CASSSPTGGNSPLHF.

This clonotype has a handful of counts. The V call is TRBV19, the J call TRBJ1-1, with D perhaps TRBD1 (5 bases). Looked up from germline, CDR1 is LNHDA and CDR2 is SQIVND (reference sequence). The CDR3 runs to 13 residues. Trimming pared 7 bases from V and 5 bases from J, leaving 14 bases between. CDR3 sequence: CASNRDRGTEAFF. The CDR3 bases are TGTGCCAGTAATAGGGATAGGGGAACTGAAGCTTTCTTT.

Many counts were recorded for this clonotype. This chain joins TRBV7-2 and TRBJ2-7; D remains unclear. The length of the CDR3 is 13 residues. In germline, CDR1 is SGHTA, CDR2 FQGNSA. V was clipped by 2 bases and J by 3 bases, with 8 bases between them. The CDR3 DNA follows: TGTGCCAGCAGCTTACCTGAACTCTACGAGCAGTACTTC. Its protein product is CASSLPELYEQYF.